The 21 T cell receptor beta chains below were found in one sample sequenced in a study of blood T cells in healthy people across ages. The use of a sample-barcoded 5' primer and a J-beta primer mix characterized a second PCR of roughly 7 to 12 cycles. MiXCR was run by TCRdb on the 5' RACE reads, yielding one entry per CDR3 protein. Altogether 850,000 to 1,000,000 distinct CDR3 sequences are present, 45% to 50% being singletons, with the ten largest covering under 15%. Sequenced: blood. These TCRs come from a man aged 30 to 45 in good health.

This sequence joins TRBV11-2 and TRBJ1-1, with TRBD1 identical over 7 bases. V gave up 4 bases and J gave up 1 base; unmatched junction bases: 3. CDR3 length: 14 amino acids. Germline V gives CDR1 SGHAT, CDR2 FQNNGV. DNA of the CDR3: TGTGCCAGCAGCTGGAACAGGGGGAACACTGAAGCTTTCTTT. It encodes CASSWNRGNTEAFF.

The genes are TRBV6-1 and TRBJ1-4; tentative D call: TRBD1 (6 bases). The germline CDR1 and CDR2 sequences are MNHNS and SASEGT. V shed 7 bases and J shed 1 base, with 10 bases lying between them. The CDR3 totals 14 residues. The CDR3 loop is CASNTRGTNEKLFF. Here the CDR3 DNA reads TGTGCCAGCAACACCAGGGGAACTAATGAAAAACTGTTTTTT.

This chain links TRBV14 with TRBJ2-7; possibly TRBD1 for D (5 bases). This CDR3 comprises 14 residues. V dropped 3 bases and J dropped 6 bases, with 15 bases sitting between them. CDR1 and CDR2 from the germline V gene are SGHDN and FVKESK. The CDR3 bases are TGTGCCAGCAGCCATCCTGGGGCCACCGGCGAGCAGTACTTC. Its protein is CASSHPGATGEQYF.

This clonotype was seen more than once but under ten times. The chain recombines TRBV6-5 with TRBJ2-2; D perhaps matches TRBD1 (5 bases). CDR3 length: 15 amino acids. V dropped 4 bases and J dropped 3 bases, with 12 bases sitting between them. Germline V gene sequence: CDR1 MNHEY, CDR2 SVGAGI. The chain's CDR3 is CASSSQDTYTGELFF. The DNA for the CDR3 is TGTGCCAGCAGTTCTCAGGACACCTACACCGGGGAGCTGTTTTTT.

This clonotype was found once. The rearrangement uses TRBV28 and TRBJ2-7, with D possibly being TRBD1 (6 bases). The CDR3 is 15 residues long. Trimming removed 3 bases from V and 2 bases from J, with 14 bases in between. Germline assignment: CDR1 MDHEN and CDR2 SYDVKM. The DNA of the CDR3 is TGTGCCAGCAGTTTCGGCAGGGGAAGGGCCTACGAGCAGTACTTC. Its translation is CASSFGRGRAYEQYF. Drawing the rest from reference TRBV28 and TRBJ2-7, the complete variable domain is DVKVTQSSRYLVKRTGEKVFLECVQDMDHENMFWYRQDPGLGLRLIYFSYDVKMKEKGDIPEGYSVSREKKERFSLILESASTNQTSMYLCASSFGRGRAYEQYFGPGTRLTVT.

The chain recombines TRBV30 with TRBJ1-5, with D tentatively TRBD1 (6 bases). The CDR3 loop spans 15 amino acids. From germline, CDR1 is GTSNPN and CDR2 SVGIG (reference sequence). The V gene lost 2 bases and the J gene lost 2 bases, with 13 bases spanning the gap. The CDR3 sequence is CAWSTQAGGNQPQHF. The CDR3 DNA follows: TGTGCCTGGAGTACGCAGGCAGGGGGCAATCAGCCCCAGCATTTT.

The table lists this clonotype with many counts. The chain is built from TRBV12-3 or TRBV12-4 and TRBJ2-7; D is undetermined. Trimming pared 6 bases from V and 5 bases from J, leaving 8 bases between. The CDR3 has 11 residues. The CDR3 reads CASSLRNEQYF. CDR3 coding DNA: TGTGCCAGCAGCTTAAGAAACGAGCAGTACTTC.

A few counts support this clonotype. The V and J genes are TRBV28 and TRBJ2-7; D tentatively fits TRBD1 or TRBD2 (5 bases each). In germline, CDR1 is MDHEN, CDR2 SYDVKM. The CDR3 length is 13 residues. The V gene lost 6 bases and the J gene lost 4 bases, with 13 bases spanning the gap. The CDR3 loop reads CASSRSWGYEQYF. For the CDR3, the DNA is TGTGCCAGCAGCCGCTCGTGGGGGTACGAGCAGTACTTC.

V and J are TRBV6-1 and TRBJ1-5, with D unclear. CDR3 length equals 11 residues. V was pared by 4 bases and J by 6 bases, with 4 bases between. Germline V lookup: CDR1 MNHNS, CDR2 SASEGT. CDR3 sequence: CASSASQPQHF. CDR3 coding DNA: TGTGCCAGCAGTGCTAGTCAGCCCCAGCATTTT.

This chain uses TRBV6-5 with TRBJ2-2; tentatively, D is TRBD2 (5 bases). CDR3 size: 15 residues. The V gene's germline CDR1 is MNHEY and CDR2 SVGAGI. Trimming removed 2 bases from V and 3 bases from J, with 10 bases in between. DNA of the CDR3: TGTGCCAGCAGTTACGAGGGTAGATACACCGGGGAGCTGTTTTTT. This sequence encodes CASSYEGRYTGELFF.

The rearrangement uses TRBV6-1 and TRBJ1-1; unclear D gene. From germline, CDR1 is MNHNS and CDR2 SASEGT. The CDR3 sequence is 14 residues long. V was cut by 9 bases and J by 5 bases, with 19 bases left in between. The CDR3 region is CASIRRLGSTEAFF. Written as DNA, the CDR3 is TGTGCCAGTATTAGACGGTTGGGTTCGACTGAAGCTTTCTTT.

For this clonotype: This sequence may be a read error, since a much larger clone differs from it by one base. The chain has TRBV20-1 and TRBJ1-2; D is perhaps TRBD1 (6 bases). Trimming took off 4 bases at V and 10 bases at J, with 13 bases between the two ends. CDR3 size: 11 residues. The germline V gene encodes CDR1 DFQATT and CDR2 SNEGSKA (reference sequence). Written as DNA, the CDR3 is TGCAGTGCTAAAACAGGGTCTGACTACACCTTC. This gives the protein CSAKTGSDYTF.

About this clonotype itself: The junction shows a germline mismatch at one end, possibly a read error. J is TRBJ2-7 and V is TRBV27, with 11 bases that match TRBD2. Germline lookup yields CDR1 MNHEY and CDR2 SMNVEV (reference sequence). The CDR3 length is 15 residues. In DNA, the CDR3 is TGCGCCAGCAGCTCCGGGACTAGCGGCTCCTACGAGCAGTACTTC. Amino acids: CASSSGTSGSYEQYF.

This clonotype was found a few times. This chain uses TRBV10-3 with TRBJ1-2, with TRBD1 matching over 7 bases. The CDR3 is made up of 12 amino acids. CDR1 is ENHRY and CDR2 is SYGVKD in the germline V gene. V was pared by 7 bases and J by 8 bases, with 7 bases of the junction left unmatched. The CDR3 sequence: CAINPRQGGYTF. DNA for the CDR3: TGTGCCATCAATCCGAGACAGGGCGGCTACACCTTC.

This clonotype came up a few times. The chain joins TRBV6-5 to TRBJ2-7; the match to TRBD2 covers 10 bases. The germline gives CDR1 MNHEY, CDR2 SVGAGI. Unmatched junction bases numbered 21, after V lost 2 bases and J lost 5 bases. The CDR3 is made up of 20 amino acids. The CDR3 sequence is CASSYRSISSGGYVLHEQYF. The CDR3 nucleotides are TGTGCCAGCAGTTACCGCTCTATTTCTAGCGGGGGATACGTCCTCCACGAGCAGTACTTC.

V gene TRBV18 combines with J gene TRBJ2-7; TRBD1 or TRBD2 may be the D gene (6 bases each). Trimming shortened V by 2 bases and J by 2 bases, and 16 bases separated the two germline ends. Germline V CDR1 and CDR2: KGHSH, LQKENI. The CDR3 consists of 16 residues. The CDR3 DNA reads TGTGCCAGCTCACCAGGGGGGCTAGCGAAAACCTACGAGCAGTACTTC. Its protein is CASSPGGLAKTYEQYF.

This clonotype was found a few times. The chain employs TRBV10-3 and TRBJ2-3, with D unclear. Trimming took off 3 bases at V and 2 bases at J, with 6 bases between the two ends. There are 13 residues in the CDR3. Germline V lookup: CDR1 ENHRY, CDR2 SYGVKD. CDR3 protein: CAISDRTTDTQYF. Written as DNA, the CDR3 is TGTGCCATCAGTGACAGAACCACAGATACGCAGTATTTT.

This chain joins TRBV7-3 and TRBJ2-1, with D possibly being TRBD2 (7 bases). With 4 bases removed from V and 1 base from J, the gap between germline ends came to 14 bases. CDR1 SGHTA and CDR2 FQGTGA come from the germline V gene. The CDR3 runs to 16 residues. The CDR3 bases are TGTGCCAGCAGCTCGCCGGGGGGCCTATCCTACAATGAGCAGTTCTTC. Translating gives CASSSPGGLSYNEQFF.

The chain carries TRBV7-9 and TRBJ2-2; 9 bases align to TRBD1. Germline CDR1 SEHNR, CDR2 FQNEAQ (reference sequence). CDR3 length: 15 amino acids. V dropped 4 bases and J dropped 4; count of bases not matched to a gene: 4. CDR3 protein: CASSYRDRATGELFF. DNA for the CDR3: TGTGCCAGCAGCTACCGGGACAGGGCCACCGGGGAGCTGTTTTTT.

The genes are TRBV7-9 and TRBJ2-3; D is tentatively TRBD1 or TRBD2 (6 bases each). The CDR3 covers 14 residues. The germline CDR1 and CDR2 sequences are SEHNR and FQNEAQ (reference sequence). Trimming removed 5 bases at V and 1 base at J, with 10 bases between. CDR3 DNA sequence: TGTGCCAGCAGCCCGGGGGCCCGCACAGATACGCAGTATTTT. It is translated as CASSPGARTDTQYF.

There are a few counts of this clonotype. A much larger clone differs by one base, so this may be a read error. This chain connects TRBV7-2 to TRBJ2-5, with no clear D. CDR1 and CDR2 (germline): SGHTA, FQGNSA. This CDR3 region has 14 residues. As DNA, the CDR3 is TGTGCCAGCAGCGTAGCTGGCTTCAAAGAGACCCAGTACTTC. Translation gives CASSVAGFKETQYF. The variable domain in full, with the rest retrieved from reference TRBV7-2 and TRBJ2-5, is GAGVSQSPSNKVTEKGKDVELRCDPISGHTALYWYRQSLGQGLEFLIYFQGNSAPDKSGLPSDRFSAERTGGSVSTLTIQRTQQEDSAVYLCASSVAGFKETQYFGPGTRLLVL.